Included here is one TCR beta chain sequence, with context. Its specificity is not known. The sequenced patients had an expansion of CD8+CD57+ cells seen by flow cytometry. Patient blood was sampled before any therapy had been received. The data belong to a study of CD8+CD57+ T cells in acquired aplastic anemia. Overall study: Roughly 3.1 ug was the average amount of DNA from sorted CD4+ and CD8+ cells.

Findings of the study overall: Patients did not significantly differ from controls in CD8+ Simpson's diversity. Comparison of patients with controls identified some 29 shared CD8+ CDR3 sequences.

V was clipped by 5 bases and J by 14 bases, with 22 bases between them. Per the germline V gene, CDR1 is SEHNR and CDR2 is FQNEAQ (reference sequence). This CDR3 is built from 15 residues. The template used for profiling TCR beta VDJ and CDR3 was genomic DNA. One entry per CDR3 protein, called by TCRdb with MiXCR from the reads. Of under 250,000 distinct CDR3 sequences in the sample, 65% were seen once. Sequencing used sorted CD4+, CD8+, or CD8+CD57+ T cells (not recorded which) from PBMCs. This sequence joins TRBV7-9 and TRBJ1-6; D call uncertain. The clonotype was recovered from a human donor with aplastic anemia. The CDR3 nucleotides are TGTGCCAGCAGCACCAATCTTGACCGCAATCGGGCCCTCCACTTT. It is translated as CASSTNLDRNRALHF.